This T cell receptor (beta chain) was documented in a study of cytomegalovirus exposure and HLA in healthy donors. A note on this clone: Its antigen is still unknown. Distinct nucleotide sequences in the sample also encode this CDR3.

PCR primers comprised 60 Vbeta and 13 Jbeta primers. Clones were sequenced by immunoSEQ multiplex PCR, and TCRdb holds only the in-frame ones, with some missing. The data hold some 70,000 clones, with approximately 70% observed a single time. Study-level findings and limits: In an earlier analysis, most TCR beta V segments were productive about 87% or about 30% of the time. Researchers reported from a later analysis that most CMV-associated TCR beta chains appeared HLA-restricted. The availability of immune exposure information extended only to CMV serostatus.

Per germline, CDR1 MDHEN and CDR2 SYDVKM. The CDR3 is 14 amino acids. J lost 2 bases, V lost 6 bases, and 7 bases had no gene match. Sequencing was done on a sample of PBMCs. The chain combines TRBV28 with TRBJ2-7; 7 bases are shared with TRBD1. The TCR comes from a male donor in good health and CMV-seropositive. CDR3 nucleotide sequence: TGTGCCAGCAGACGGGACAGTCCCCCCTACGAGCAGTACTTC. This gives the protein CASRRDSPPYEQYF.